The clone carrying this T cell receptor (beta chain) was counted at least ten times. Its target is not known. Preparation of the TCRbeta library used unique molecular identifiers. A single record per CDR3 protein comes from TCRdb applying MiXCR to the PCR reads. Among fewer than 700,000 distinct CDR3 sequences listed, roughly 23% were seen once. The data stem from a study of T-cell reconstitution after alpha-beta-depleted transplantation in children. General study results and limits: At the one-year point after transplant, T-cell counts and TCRbeta diversity were found to come mostly from T cells that had been newly produced.

V shed 4 bases and J shed 7 bases, with 12 bases lying between them. Looked up from germline, CDR1 is SGHDT and CDR2 is YYEEEE. This CDR3 spans 13 amino acids. The chain links TRBV5-6 to TRBJ2-4, with no clear D. The origin of this receptor is a boy in the first two years of life who had a stem cell transplant for acute myeloid leukemia, so the T cells may come from the graft donor. Sequenced material: PBMCs, mostly from graft donor cells, taken 360 days after TCRalphabeta/CD19-depleted stem cell transplant. The CDR3 is CASSATFGNIQYF. The CDR3 region has the DNA TGTGCCAGCAGCGCAACTTTTGGGAACATTCAGTACTTC.